The source of this T cell receptor beta chain is a study of cytomegalovirus exposure and HLA in healthy donors. With regard to this clone: Its specificity is unknown.

Trimming took 0 bases from V and 10 from J; bases not matched to a gene: 7. Germline assignment: CDR1 SEHNR and CDR2 FQNEAQ (reference sequence). The CDR3 has 15 residues. General observations from the study: Using a false discovery rate of 0.05, a later analysis showed that roughly 16,000 TCR beta sequences were associated with HLA alleles.

PCR involved 60 Vbeta and 13 Jbeta primers. This table comes from immunoSEQ multiplex PCR, and its TCRdb copy is limited to in-frame clones, with some not included. This repertoire includes 100,000 to 150,000 clones. Sequencing used PBMCs. The rearrangement links TRBV7-9 to TRBJ2-1, with 9 bases that match TRBD2. The receptor was isolated from a woman aged 40 to 50 in good health and CMV-seropositive. The CDR3 protein is CASSLALAGKLEQFF. CDR3 in DNA: TGTGCCAGCAGCTTAGCGCTAGCGGGAAAGCTCGAGCAGTTCTTC.